This T cell receptor (beta chain) was sequenced in a study of radiotherapy plus CTLA-4 blockade in lung cancer. Study-level background: Of all patients, more than 15% responded objectively and 31% showed disease control.

V was clipped by 5 bases and J by 4 bases, with 14 bases between them. The CDR3 is 15 amino acids. Germline CDR1 MDHEN, CDR2 SYDVKM. Points on this clone: What it recognizes is unknown.

Using immunoSEQ multiplex PCR, the repertoire was profiled, and TCRdb retains in-frame clones only, with some absent. The repertoire holds 50,000 to 85,000 clones, with approximately 83% as singletons. General study points: Interferon-beta and early blood T cell clone dynamics reportedly predicted response best. Tumor-derived TCR clones expanded in blood after radiotherapy plus ipilimumab.

The TCR was taken from a human donor with non-small cell lung cancer who had a partial response to radiotherapy plus ipilimumab. The chain has TRBV28 and TRBJ2-2; D is possibly TRBD1 (6 bases). Here the sequenced sample was peripheral blood, taken from a patient treated with radiotherapy plus ipilimumab. In DNA, the CDR3 is TGTGCCAGCAGTCCCCGGACAGACCCCACCGGGGAGCTGTTTTTT. Protein sequence: CASSPRTDPTGELFF.